Detailed here is one TCR beta chain. Its matching antigen is unknown. These data come from a study of chemoradiotherapy in HPV16-positive cancers. Overall study: A couple of HPV16-positive patients' cells yielded candidate HPV-specific clones and common motifs.

CDR3 length equals 16 residues. The germline gives CDR1 SNHLY, CDR2 FYNNEI. V was trimmed by 6 bases and J by 0 bases, leaving 14 bases between them. Libraries were prepared by immunoSEQ multiplex PCR; TCRdb keeps only in-frame clonotypes and omits some of them. The table shows more than 10,000 clones, with around 72% occurring only once. Study-wide results and limits: The functional HPV-specific definition rests on just a couple of HPV16-positive patients. Candidate HPV-specific clones and E7-related TCR motifs grew in tumor during treatment.

Repertoires were sampled repeatedly during chemoradiotherapy. Sampling was carried out from a patient who underwent chemoradiotherapy. The chain recombines TRBV2 with TRBJ2-2; possibly TRBD1 or TRBD2 for D (5 bases each). This receptor was obtained from a human donor with HPV-associated anogenital cancer. This chain's CDR3 is CASRGVNYPNTGELFF. In DNA form, the CDR3 reads TGTGCCAGCAGGGGGGTTAACTATCCGAACACCGGGGAGCTGTTTTTT.